One sample yielded the 16 T cell receptor beta chains listed below, sequenced in a study of cytomegalovirus exposure and HLA in healthy donors. The PCR had 60 Vbeta and 13 Jbeta primers. The method was immunoSEQ multiplex PCR; TCRdb's version includes in-frame clones alone and lacks a portion of them. The sample lists 100,000 to 150,000 clones; more than 65% were seen once. The sample consisted of PBMCs. The origin of the receptors is a human donor in good health.

CDR3 bases: TGCGCCAGCAGCCAGGGGACAGGGAGACTCTACGAGCAGTACTTC. Its protein product is CASSQGTGRLYEQYF. The rearrangement links TRBV4-1 to TRBJ2-7, with 9 bases that match TRBD1. Looked up from germline, CDR1 is MGHRA and CDR2 is YSYEKL. Trimming at V came to 3 bases and at J to 3 bases, leaving 6 bases not matched to a gene. The CDR3 is 15 residues long.

The chain has TRBV19 and TRBJ1-4; TRBD1 might be the D (6 bases). V lost 5 bases and J lost 5, with 12 bases in between. The CDR3 is made up of 14 amino acids. Germline lookup yields CDR1 LNHDA and CDR2 SQIVND (reference sequence). This chain's CDR3 is CASSWTDSNEKLFF. The CDR3, as DNA: TGTGCCAGTAGTTGGACAGATTCCAATGAAAAACTGTTTTTT.

This sequence joins TRBV5-1 and TRBJ2-7, with TRBD2 as a possible D gene (6 bases). The germline CDR1 and CDR2 sequences are SGHRS and YFSETQ. V was cut by 3 bases and J by 5 bases, with 15 bases left in between. The CDR3 totals 14 residues. The CDR3 loop reads CASSYRDSHDEQYF. The DNA of the CDR3 is TGCGCCAGCAGCTACCGGGACTCCCATGACGAGCAGTACTTC. Full variable domain (outside the CDR3, taken from reference TRBV5-1 and TRBJ2-7): KAGVTQTPRYLIKTRGQQVTLSCSPISGHRSVSWYQQTPGQGLQFLFEYFSETQRNKGNFPGRFSGRQFSNSRSEMNVSTLELGDSALYLCASSYRDSHDEQYFGPGTRLTVT.

There are a few counts of this clone. V usage is TRBV6-5 and J usage is TRBJ1-1; D is perhaps TRBD1 (6 bases). The V gene's germline CDR1 is MNHEY and CDR2 SVGAGI. CDR3 size: 16 residues. V lost 0 bases and J lost 3, with 14 bases in between. CDR3 loop: CASSYSVQGFDTEAFF. Here the CDR3 DNA reads TGTGCCAGCAGTTACTCAGTTCAGGGGTTTGACACTGAAGCTTTCTTT.

This CDR3 is CASRLGVPYEQYF. The CDR3 region has the DNA TGTGCCAGTCGACTAGGAGTGCCCTACGAGCAGTACTTC. The chain links TRBV27 to TRBJ2-7, with a possible D match to TRBD2 (6 bases). This CDR3 has 13 amino acids. V shed 9 bases and J shed 2 bases, with 14 bases lying between them. Per the germline V gene, CDR1 is MNHEY and CDR2 is SMNVEV (reference sequence).

This rearrangement joins TRBV5-1 to TRBJ1-1, with 9 bases lining up with TRBD1. Looked up from germline, CDR1 is SGHRS and CDR2 is YFSETQ. The CDR3 consists of 14 residues. Trimming removed 2 bases from V and 6 bases from J; junction bases left unmatched: 5. The chain's CDR3 is CASSFGTGRPEAFF. CDR3 in DNA: TGCGCCAGCAGCTTCGGGACAGGGAGGCCTGAAGCTTTCTTT. Looking up the rest from reference TRBV5-1 and TRBJ1-1 gives the full variable domain: KAGVTQTPRYLIKTRGQQVTLSCSPISGHRSVSWYQQTPGQGLQFLFEYFSETQRNKGNFPGRFSGRQFSNSRSEMNVSTLELGDSALYLCASSFGTGRPEAFFGQGTRLTVV.

The chain has TRBV28 and TRBJ2-7, with 8 bases that match TRBD1. The CDR3 is made up of 14 amino acids. With 3 bases clipped from V and 2 bases from J, the junction kept 3 bases outside the gene matches. The germline V gene has CDR1 MDHEN and CDR2 SYDVKM. The CDR3 DNA follows: TGTGCCAGCAGTTTGGGACAGGCACCCTACGAGCAGTACTTC. Its translation: CASSLGQAPYEQYF.

The V call is TRBV7-9, the J call TRBJ2-7; 8 bases map to TRBD1. This CDR3 has 14 residues. J was trimmed by 3 bases and V by 8 bases; bases with no gene match: 9. Germline V gene sequence: CDR1 SEHNR, CDR2 FQNEAQ (reference sequence). Here the CDR3 reads CASGSFTGGYEQYF. In DNA form, the CDR3 reads TGTGCCAGCGGGTCTTTCACAGGGGGCTACGAGCAGTACTTC. Full variable domain (missing parts from reference TRBV7-9 and TRBJ2-7): DTGVSQNPRHKITKRGQNVTFRCDPISEHNRLYWYRQTLGQGPEFLTYFQNEAQLEKSRLLSDRFSAERPKGSFSTLEIQRTEQGDSAMYLCASGSFTGGYEQYFGPGTRLTVT.

V and J are TRBV6-6 and TRBJ2-7; D perhaps matches TRBD2 (5 bases). Per the germline V gene, CDR1 is MNHNY and CDR2 is SVGAGI (reference sequence). V was trimmed by 2 bases and J by 0 bases, leaving 14 bases between them. The CDR3 runs 16 residues. The CDR3, as DNA: TGTGCCAGCAGTTACGGAGGAACAACCAGCTCCTACGAGCAGTACTTC. This encodes CASSYGGTTSSYEQYF.

The V gene is TRBV5-6, the J gene TRBJ1-2; D unclear. Germline V lookup: CDR1 SGHDT, CDR2 YYEEEE. This CDR3 comprises 14 residues. The V end was cut by 0 bases, the J end by 7 bases, with 13 bases between. Here the CDR3 reads CASSLVLGGGGYTF. CDR3 nucleotides: TGTGCCAGCAGCTTGGTCTTGGGAGGAGGTGGCTACACCTTC.

J is TRBJ2-7 and V is TRBV9, with D hard to call. The V end lost 4 bases, the J end lost 0 bases, and 14 bases lay between the germline ends. CDR1 and CDR2 (germline): SGDLS, YYNGEE. The CDR3 is 15 residues long. This chain's CDR3 is CASSPQVVNSYEQYF. As DNA, the CDR3 is TGTGCCAGCAGCCCCCAGGTGGTAAACTCCTACGAGCAGTACTTC.

This clone was detected once. This same CDR3 is encoded by further DNA sequences in the sample. The rearrangement links TRBV4-2 to TRBJ2-7; 7 positions match TRBD1. The CDR3 has 15 amino acids. Germline V gene sequence: CDR1 LGHNA, CDR2 YNFKEQ. V gave up 3 bases and J gave up 0 bases; unmatched junction bases: 5. CDR3 sequence: CASSHTTGSSYEQYF. The CDR3 DNA reads TGTGCCAGCAGCCACACGACAGGGAGCTCCTACGAGCAGTACTTC.

The chain uses TRBV12-5 and TRBJ2-7; 8 bases are a match to TRBD1. Losses at the gene ends were 1 base for V and 1 base for J; bases not matched to a gene: 0. This CDR3 has 14 residues. Germline V gives CDR1 LGHNT, CDR2 FRNRAP. The CDR3 DNA reads as TGTGCTAGTGGTTTGGGGACAGGGTCCTACGAGCAGTACTTC. It encodes CASGLGTGSYEQYF.

In this sample, this clone turned up once. This chain uses TRBV30 with TRBJ1-6; 7 bases align to TRBD1. Unmatched junction bases numbered 13, after V lost 4 bases and J lost 10 bases. The CDR3 is made up of 15 amino acids. Per the germline V gene, CDR1 is GTSNPN and CDR2 is SVGIG (reference sequence). CDR3 nucleotide sequence: TGTGCCTGGAAACTCACAGGGGCACAGGGGTCACCCCTCCACTTT. Amino acid sequence: CAWKLTGAQGSPLHF.

The rearrangement uses TRBV28 and TRBJ2-5; maybe TRBD1 (5 bases). Per the germline V gene, CDR1 is MDHEN and CDR2 is SYDVKM. The CDR3 contains 14 residues. Trimming left V 3 bases short and J 4 bases short, with 12 bases between. The CDR3 protein is CASSFRAPTETQYF. The CDR3 DNA reads TGTGCCAGCAGTTTCAGGGCCCCAACAGAGACCCAGTACTTC.

The chain employs TRBV9 and TRBJ1-5; D ambiguous. V was trimmed by 2 bases and J by 6 bases, leaving 12 bases between them. This CDR3 contains 14 residues. Germline assignment: CDR1 SGDLS and CDR2 YYNGEE. The CDR3 DNA reads TGTGCCAGCAGCGTGCTGGGAGGAGGTCAGCCCCAGCATTTT. This gives the protein CASSVLGGGQPQHF.